Listed below are T cell receptor beta chains from one sample, sequenced in a study of cytomegalovirus exposure and HLA in healthy donors. Clones were read by immunoSEQ multiplex PCR, and TCRdb kept only the in-frame ones, dropping some. The repertoire includes roughly 200,000 clones, approximately 70% of them detected once, and around 1.9% sits in the top ten. The sequenced material came from PBMCs. The receptors derive from a woman aged 25-40 years in good health and CMV-seronegative. Both conserved end residues are part of each CDR3. D genes are given only for firm matches. Clone size, where shown, is once, few, many, or a class for clones that have expanded.

v_call	j_call	cdr3_length	d_call	clone_size	cdr3_aa	cdr3_nt
TRBV19	TRBJ2-1	17	NA	few	CASPPSGVIGAVNEQFF	TGTGCCAGTCCCCCGTCGGGTGTCATAGGAGCAGTGAATGAGCAGTTCTTC
TRBV30	TRBJ2-5	12	TRBD2	NA	CAWSERGETQYF	TGTGCCTGGAGTGAGCGGGGGGAGACCCAGTACTTC
TRBV5-4	TRBJ1-4	15	NA	NA	CASSFREGETEKLFF	TGTGCCAGCAGCTTCAGGGAGGGAGAGACTGAAAAACTGTTTTTT
TRBV7-2	TRBJ2-2	19	TRBD2	NA	CASSFRLAGGPSNTGELFF	TGTGCCAGCAGCTTCCGACTAGCGGGAGGCCCCTCGAACACCGGGGAGCTGTTTTTT
TRBV7-2	TRBJ2-1	12	NA	NA	CASSLNTNEQFF	TGTGCCAGCAGCCTCAACACGAATGAGCAGTTCTTC
TRBV29-1	TRBJ1-1	10	NA	NA	CSVSETEAFF	TGCAGCGTGTCGGAGACTGAAGCTTTCTTT
TRBV30	TRBJ2-7	12	TRBD2	few	CAWSPGGDEQYF	TGTGCCTGGAGCCCTGGGGGGGACGAGCAGTACTTC
TRBV28	TRBJ1-2	15	TRBD1	NA	CASSLLGTGIHGYTF	TGTGCCAGCAGTTTATTGGGGACAGGAATCCATGGCTACACCTTC
TRBV27	TRBJ2-3	14	TRBD1	NA	CASRTGGSTDTQYF	TGTGCCAGCAGAACAGGGGGAAGCACAGATACGCAGTATTTT
TRBV7-6	TRBJ2-2	14	NA	NA	CASSSQGSTGELFF	TGTGCCAGCAGCTCACAGGGCAGCACCGGGGAGCTGTTTTTT
TRBV2	TRBJ1-2	16	NA	NA	CASSEPQDREGYGYTF	TGTGCCAGCAGTGAACCTCAGGACAGAGAGGGCTATGGCTACACCTTC
TRBV7-8	TRBJ2-7	18	NA	NA	CASSLGAHGTGVSYEQYF	TGTGCCAGCAGCTTAGGGGCCCACGGGACGGGAGTATCCTACGAGCAGTACTTC
TRBV11-3	TRBJ2-2	16	NA	NA	CASSKGVGIRTGELFF	TGTGCCAGCAGCAAAGGGGTTGGGATCCGCACCGGGGAGCTGTTTTTT
TRBV7-2	TRBJ2-1	15	TRBD2	NA	CASSFGGRAYNEQFF	TGTGCCAGCAGCTTTGGCGGGAGGGCCTACAATGAGCAGTTCTTC
TRBV7-9	TRBJ2-7	15	TRBD1	few	CASSPRTGAPGEQYF	TGTGCCAGCAGCCCCCGGACAGGGGCCCCGGGGGAGCAGTACTTC
TRBV7-3	TRBJ2-6	18	TRBD1	few	CASSPHWTGGSGANVLTF	TGTGCCAGCAGCCCCCATTGGACAGGGGGCTCTGGGGCCAACGTCCTGACTTTC
TRBV21-1	TRBJ2-1	18	NA	once	CASHMPLAGEISYNEQFF	TGTGCCAGCCACATGCCACTAGCGGGTGAAATCTCCTACAATGAGCAGTTCTTC
TRBV7-9	TRBJ2-4	16	TRBD2	NA	CASSVWTSRGKNIQYF	TGTGCCAGCAGCGTTTGGACTAGTCGGGGCAAAAACATTCAGTACTTC
TRBV9	TRBJ1-1	16	TRBD1	NA	CARRTGTGYMNTEAFF	TGTGCCAGACGGACCGGGACAGGGTATATGAACACTGAAGCTTTCTTT
TRBV2	TRBJ2-6	21	TRBD1	NA	CASSRPGDRGLLRSGANVLTF	TGTGCCAGCAGTCGACCTGGGGACAGGGGGTTACTTCGCTCTGGGGCCAACGTCCTGACTTTC
TRBV19	TRBJ2-7	15	NA	NA	CASSMGSGPRYEQYF	TGTGCCAGTAGTATGGGGAGCGGGCCTCGGTACGAGCAGTACTTC
TRBV5-4	TRBJ2-5	14	NA	NA	CASSSSGVLETQYF	TGTGCCAGCAGCTCCTCGGGGGTGCTCGAGACCCAGTACTTC
TRBV28	TRBJ1-1	13	TRBD1	NA	CASRGTGPPEAFF	TGTGCCAGCCGGGGGACAGGACCTCCTGAAGCTTTCTTT
TRBV5-6	TRBJ2-3	16	TRBD2	NA	CASSFPSGGSTDTQYF	TGTGCCAGCAGCTTCCCTAGCGGGGGTAGCACAGATACGCAGTATTTT
TRBV7-8	TRBJ2-1	19	TRBD2	NA	CASSLIVRLAGGRYNEQFF	TGTGCCAGCAGCTTAATCGTTCGTCTAGCGGGAGGTAGATACAATGAGCAGTTCTTC
TRBV9	TRBJ2-1	16	TRBD2	NA	CASSFRTSGDLRVQFF	TGTGCCAGCAGCTTCAGGACTAGCGGAGACTTAAGGGTGCAGTTCTTC
TRBV7-3	TRBJ1-2	15	TRBD1	NA	CASSLLPGTAYGYTF	TGTGCCAGCAGCTTACTCCCCGGGACAGCCTATGGCTACACCTTC
TRBV18	TRBJ1-6	16	TRBD1	once	CASSPTPGQVGTPLHF	TGTGCCAGCTCACCAACGCCGGGACAGGTCGGCACACCCCTCCACTTT
TRBV6-5	TRBJ1-3	15	NA	NA	CASSYSSYSGNTIYF	TGTGCCAGCAGTTACTCTTCGTACTCTGGAAACACCATATATTTT
TRBV10-2	TRBJ1-5	13	TRBD1	NA	CASRTGFYQPQHF	TGCGCCAGCAGGACAGGGTTCTATCAGCCCCAGCATTTT
TRBV7-6	TRBJ2-7	15	TRBD1	NA	CASSFGQGFFYEQYF	TGTGCCAGCAGCTTCGGACAGGGGTTCTTCTACGAGCAGTACTTC
TRBV5-6	TRBJ2-5	14	NA	NA	CASSLPLIQETQYF	TGTGCCAGCAGCCTACCCCTGATTCAAGAGACCCAGTACTTC
TRBV19	TRBJ2-1	16	TRBD2	NA	CASSIIAGGGYNEQFF	TGTGCCAGTAGTATCATAGCGGGAGGTGGCTACAATGAGCAGTTCTTC
TRBV7-6	TRBJ2-7	12	TRBD2	NA	CASSLGGSEQYF	TGTGCCAGCAGCCTGGGGGGGTCCGAGCAGTACTTC
TRBV6-1	TRBJ2-3	15	NA	once	CASSDPNRESYTQYF	TGTGCCAGCAGTGACCCTAACAGGGAATCATATACGCAGTATTTT
TRBV30	TRBJ1-2	13	NA	NA	CAWRHGGADGYTF	TGTGCCTGGAGACATGGGGGGGCTGATGGCTACACCTTC
TRBV7-2	TRBJ1-1	16	NA	NA	CASSLASGRTNTEAFF	TGTGCCAGCAGCTTAGCTTCCGGGAGGACGAACACTGAAGCTTTCTTT
TRBV5-6	TRBJ2-7	15	TRBD2	NA	CASSLGWGGSYEQYF	TGTGCCAGCAGCTTGGGGTGGGGGGGTTCCTACGAGCAGTACTTC
TRBV30	TRBJ2-7	14	TRBD1	NA	CAWSVRTGTGEQYF	TGTGCCTGGAGTGTTCGGACAGGGACAGGCGAGCAGTACTTC
TRBV7-3	TRBJ2-1	14	TRBD2	once	CASSLIAGAYEQFF	TGTGCCAGCAGCTTAATAGCGGGAGCATATGAGCAGTTCTTC
TRBV29-1	TRBJ1-3	15	NA	NA	CSVDRKGSSGNTIYF	TGCAGCGTTGATCGGAAAGGGAGCTCTGGAAACACCATATATTTT
TRBV29-1	TRBJ1-3	16	TRBD1	many	CSVERTGVYSGNTIYF	TGCAGCGTTGAGCGGACAGGGGTTTACTCTGGAAACACCATATATTTT
TRBV9	TRBJ2-7	16	TRBD2	NA	CASSVDLAASSYEQYF	TGTGCCAGCAGCGTAGATCTAGCGGCTAGCTCCTACGAGCAGTACTTC
TRBV7-9	TRBJ2-2	16	NA	few	CASSVLGTLYTGELFF	TGTGCCAGCAGCGTCCTCGGGACTCTTTACACCGGGGAGCTGTTTTTT
TRBV9	TRBJ1-1	15	TRBD1	few	CASSATGGGYTEAFF	TGTGCCAGCAGCGCCACAGGGGGAGGCTACACTGAAGCTTTCTTT
TRBV27	TRBJ1-5	13	TRBD1	NA	CASRTGGNQPQHF	TGTGCCAGCAGAACAGGGGGTAATCAGCCCCAGCATTTT
TRBV5-6	TRBJ2-3	16	NA	NA	CASSLWGGQLTDTQYF	TGTGCCAGCAGCTTGTGGGGGGGACAACTCACAGATACGCAGTATTTT
TRBV5-1	TRBJ2-3	16	NA	NA	CASSLVGDTSTDTQYF	TGCGCCAGCAGCTTGGTGGGGGACACCTCCACAGATACGCAGTATTTT
TRBV5-8	TRBJ1-1	14	NA	NA	CASSFRRENTEAFF	TGTGCCAGCAGCTTCCGGAGGGAGAACACTGAAGCTTTCTTT
TRBV9	TRBJ2-2	12	NA	NA	CASSGRGGELFF	TGTGCCAGCAGCGGGAGGGGCGGGGAGCTGTTTTTT
TRBV10-3	TRBJ2-7	11	NA	NA	CAIKGEGEQYF	TGTGCCATCAAGGGGGAAGGGGAGCAGTACTTC
TRBV7-2	TRBJ2-7	13	NA	NA	CASNRGAAYEQYF	TGTGCCAGCAACCGTGGGGCCGCCTACGAGCAGTACTTC
TRBV14	TRBJ2-1	12	NA	NA	CASSHGIGEQFF	TGTGCCAGCAGCCACGGAATCGGGGAGCAGTTCTTC
TRBV12-5	TRBJ2-3	13	NA	NA	CASGLVAGDTQYF	TGTGCTAGTGGTTTGGTAGCGGGAGATACGCAGTATTTT